The 3 T cell receptor beta chains in this list originate from one sample, sequenced in a study of breast tumors, draining lymph nodes, adjacent tissues. The lymph nodes were axillary draining lymph nodes from breast cancer patients. Each CDR3 protein is one row after TCRdb ran MiXCR on the multiplex PCR reads. The table has approximately 90,000 distinct CDR3 sequences, around 28% seen once. Sequences were obtained from axillary lymph node tissue. The receptors stem from a female donor with breast cancer. Some clones in this sample may be carry-over from other donors' samples.

Many counts were recorded for this clonotype. This sequence may be a read error, since a much larger clone differs from it by one base. The chain has TRBV12-3 or TRBV12-4 and TRBJ2-1; maybe TRBD2 (5 bases). This CDR3 contains 15 residues. The germline V and J ends were trimmed by 3 bases and 5 bases, with 14 bases remaining between them. The CDR3 DNA reads TGTGCCAGCAGTTTCGCGGAACTAGGCCACAATGAGCAGTTCTTC. It is translated as CASSFAELGHNEQFF.

This sequence joins TRBV4-1 and TRBJ1-4, with 7 bases that match TRBD1. Germline V lookup: CDR1 MGHRA, CDR2 YSYEKL. The CDR3 sequence is 17 residues long. J gave up 2 bases and V 0 bases, and 6 bases lay outside the gene matches. The CDR3 DNA follows: TGCGCCAGCAGCCAAGAGGGGCTCAGGGGGACTAATGAAAAACTGTTTTTT. This codes for CASSQEGLRGTNEKLFF.

Many counts were recorded for this clonotype. This chain links TRBV19 with TRBJ1-4, with TRBD1 as a possible D gene (5 bases). This CDR3 comprises 16 residues. CDR1 LNHDA and CDR2 SQIVND come from the germline V gene (reference sequence). V lost 5 bases to trimming and J lost 8 bases, with 21 bases between them. CDR3 amino acids: CASSFGQTTPGEKLFF. In nucleotides, the CDR3 is TGTGCCAGTAGTTTCGGACAAACTACCCCGGGCGAAAAACTGTTTTTT.